This T cell receptor beta chain came from a study of blood T cell repertoires in COVID-19. In the study overall: COVID-19 samples collected from the United States, Italy and Spain covered acute and convalescent phases. T cells, B-cell-depleted T cells, or PBMCs supplied cDNA or gDNA.

Per the original methods: Amplified reference gene primers provided the basis for estimating nucleated cell counts. Libraries were prepared by immunoSEQ multiplex PCR; TCRdb keeps only in-frame clonotypes and omits some of them. The V and J calls and clone size are taken from that table; D and trimming were inferred from the DNA. The profile covers over 120,000 clones, with 70% to 90% appearing a single time and about 2.6% taken by the ten largest. Germline V gene data show CDR1 as LNHNV and CDR2 as YYDKDF (reference sequence). V lost 9 bases, J lost 8 bases, and 7 bases stayed unmatched. CDR3 length: 13 amino acids.

The source of this sequence is a human donor with acute or convalescent COVID-19. The donor label of this sample is uncertain. V gene TRBV15 combines with J gene TRBJ1-4; 9 nucleotides match TRBD1. Sequenced: peripheral blood. The CDR3 region has the DNA TGTGCCACGACAGGGGGAGTAGGAGAAAAACTGTTTTTT. Its translation: CATTGGVGEKLFF.